Following are 3 T cell receptor beta chains from one sample sequenced in a study of control samples from healthy donors and cancer patients. TCRdb's table, derived via immunoSEQ multiplex PCR, lists solely in-frame clones and lacks some. Of roughly 370,000 clones listed, roughly 90% were seen once; the top ten hold around 6.5%. Sequenced material: PBMCs. These receptors all stem from a man between 40 and 49 years old with head and neck cancer.

The chain recombines TRBV7-6 with TRBJ1-2; no clear D gene. Trimming took 6 bases from V and 5 from J, leaving 22 bases between them. Germline values: CDR1 SGHVS, CDR2 FNYEAQ. The CDR3 extends over 16 amino acids. CDR3 sequence (DNA): TGTGCCAGCAGTCGCCTGCCCGACAAGGCAATGTATGGCTACACCTTC. Encoded protein: CASSRLPDKAMYGYTF.

This clone was observed once. The chain joins TRBV11-2 to TRBJ2-3; D possibly corresponds to TRBD1 (5 bases). CDR1 is SGHAT, CDR2 FQNNGV, per germline. V lost 1 base and J 10 bases, leaving 9 bases between the germline ends. This CDR3 is built from 12 residues. The CDR3 here is CASSLGGFPQYF. CDR3 sequence (DNA): TGTGCCAGCAGCTTAGGGGGCTTTCCGCAGTATTTT. Looking up the rest from reference TRBV11-2 and TRBJ2-3 gives the full variable domain: EAGVAQSPRYKIIEKRQSVAFWCNPISGHATLYWYQQILGQGPKLLIQFQNNGVVDDSQLPKDRFSAERLKGVDSTLKIQPAKLEDSAVYLCASSLGGFPQYFGPGTRLTVL.

This rearrangement joins TRBV12-3 or TRBV12-4 to TRBJ2-7, with TRBD1 as a possible D gene (5 bases). The CDR3 has 12 amino acids. With 4 bases removed from V and 6 bases from J, the gap between germline ends came to 10 bases. The DNA of the CDR3 is TGTGCCAGCAGTTCGCAGGGTGGCGAGCAGTACTTC. Amino acid sequence: CASSSQGGEQYF.